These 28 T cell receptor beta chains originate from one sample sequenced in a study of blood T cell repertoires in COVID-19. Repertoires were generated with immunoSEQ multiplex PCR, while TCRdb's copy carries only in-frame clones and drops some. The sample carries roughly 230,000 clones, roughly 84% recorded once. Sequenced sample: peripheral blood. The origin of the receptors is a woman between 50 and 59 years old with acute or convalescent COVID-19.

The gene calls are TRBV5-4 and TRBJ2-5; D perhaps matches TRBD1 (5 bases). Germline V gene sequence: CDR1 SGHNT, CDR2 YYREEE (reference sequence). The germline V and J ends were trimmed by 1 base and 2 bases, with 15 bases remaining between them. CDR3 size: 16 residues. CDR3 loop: CASSLNIGAVQETQYF. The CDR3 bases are TGTGCCAGCAGCTTGAATATAGGGGCAGTTCAAGAGACCCAGTACTTC.

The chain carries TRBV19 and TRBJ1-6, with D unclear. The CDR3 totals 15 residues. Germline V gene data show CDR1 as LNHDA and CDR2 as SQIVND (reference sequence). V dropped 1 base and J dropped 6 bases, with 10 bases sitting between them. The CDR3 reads CASSIAGGGNSPLHF. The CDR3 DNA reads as TGTGCCAGTAGTATAGCCGGTGGTGGTAATTCACCCCTCCACTTT.

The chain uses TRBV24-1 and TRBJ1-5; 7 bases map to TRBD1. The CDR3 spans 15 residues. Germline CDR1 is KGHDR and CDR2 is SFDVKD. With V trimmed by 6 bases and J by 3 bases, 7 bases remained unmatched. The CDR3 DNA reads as TGTGCCACCAGTTTGGTGGGACAGCTCAATCAGCCCCAGCATTTT. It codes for CATSLVGQLNQPQHF.

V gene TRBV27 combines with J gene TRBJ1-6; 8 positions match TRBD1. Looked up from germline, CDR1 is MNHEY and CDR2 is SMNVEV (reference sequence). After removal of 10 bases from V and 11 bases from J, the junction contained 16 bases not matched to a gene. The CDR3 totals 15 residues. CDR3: CATMTRGQGLAPLHF. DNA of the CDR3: TGTGCCACCATGACCCGAGGACAGGGTTTGGCACCCCTCCACTTT.

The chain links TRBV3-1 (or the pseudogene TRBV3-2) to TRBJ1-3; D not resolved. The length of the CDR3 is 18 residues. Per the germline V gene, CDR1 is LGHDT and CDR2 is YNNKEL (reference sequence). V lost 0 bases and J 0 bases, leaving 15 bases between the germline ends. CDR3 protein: CASSQETAAEDSGNTIYF. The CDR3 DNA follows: TGTGCCAGCAGCCAAGAAACGGCGGCGGAGGACTCTGGAAACACCATATATTTT.

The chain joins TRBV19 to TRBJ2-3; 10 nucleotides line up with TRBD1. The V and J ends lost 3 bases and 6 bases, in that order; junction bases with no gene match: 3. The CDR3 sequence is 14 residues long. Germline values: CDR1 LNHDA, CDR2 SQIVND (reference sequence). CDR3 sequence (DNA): TGTGCCAGTAGTATTAGGACAGGGGGGGATACGCAGTATTTT. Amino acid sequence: CASSIRTGGDTQYF.

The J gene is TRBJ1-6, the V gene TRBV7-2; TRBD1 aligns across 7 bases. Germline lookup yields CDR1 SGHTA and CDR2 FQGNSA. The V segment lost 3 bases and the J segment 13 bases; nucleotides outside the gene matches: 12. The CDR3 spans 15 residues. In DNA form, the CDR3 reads TGTGCCAGCAGCTTTGTTGGGGACAGACTTTCTCCCCTCCACTTT. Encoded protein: CASSFVGDRLSPLHF.

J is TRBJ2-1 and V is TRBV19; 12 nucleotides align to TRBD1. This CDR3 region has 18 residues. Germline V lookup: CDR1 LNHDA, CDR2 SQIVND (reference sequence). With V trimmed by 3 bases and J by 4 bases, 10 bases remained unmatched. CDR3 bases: TGTGCCAGTAGTATTTCGGGACAGGGGGCAGGACCTTACAATGAGCAGTTCTTC. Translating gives CASSISGQGAGPYNEQFF. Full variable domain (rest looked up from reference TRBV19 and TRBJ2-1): DGGITQSPKYLFRKEGQNVTLSCEQNLNHDAMYWYRQDPGQGLRLIYYSQIVNDFQKGDIAEGYSVSREKKESFPLTVTSAQKNPTAFYLCASSISGQGAGPYNEQFFGPGTRLTVL.

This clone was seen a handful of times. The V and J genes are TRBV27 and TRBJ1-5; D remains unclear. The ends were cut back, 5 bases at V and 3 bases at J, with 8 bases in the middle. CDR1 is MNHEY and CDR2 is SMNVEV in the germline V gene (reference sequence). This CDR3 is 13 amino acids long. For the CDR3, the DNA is TGTGCCAGCAGTAAAGCCTACAATCAGCCCCAGCATTTT. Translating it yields CASSKAYNQPQHF.

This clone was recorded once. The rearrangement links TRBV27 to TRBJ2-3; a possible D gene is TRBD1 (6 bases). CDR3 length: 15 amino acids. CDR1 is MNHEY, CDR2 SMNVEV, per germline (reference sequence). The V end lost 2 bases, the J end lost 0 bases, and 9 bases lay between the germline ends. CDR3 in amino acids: CASSLQGLSTDTQYF. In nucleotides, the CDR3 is TGTGCCAGCAGTTTACAGGGGCTTAGCACAGATACGCAGTATTTT.

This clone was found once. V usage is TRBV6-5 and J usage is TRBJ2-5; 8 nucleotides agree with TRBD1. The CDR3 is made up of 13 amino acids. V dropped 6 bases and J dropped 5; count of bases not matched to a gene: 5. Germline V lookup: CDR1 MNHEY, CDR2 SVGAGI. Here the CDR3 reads CASRRQGSETQYF. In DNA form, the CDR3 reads TGTGCCAGCAGGAGACAGGGGAGCGAGACCCAGTACTTC.

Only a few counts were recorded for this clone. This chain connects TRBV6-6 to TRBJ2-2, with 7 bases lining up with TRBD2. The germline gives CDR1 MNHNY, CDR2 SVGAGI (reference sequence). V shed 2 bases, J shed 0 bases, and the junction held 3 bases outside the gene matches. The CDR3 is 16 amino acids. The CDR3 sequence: CASSYVAGANTGELFF. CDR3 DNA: TGTGCCAGCAGTTACGTTGCGGGGGCGAACACCGGGGAGCTGTTTTTT.

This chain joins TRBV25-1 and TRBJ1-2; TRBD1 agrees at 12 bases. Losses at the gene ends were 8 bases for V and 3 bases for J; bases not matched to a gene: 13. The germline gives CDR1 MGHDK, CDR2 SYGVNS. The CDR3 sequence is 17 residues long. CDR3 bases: TGTGCCAGCTCCTCCTCCCGGGACAGGGGGCGCGACTATGGCTACACCTTC. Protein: CASSSSRDRGRDYGYTF.

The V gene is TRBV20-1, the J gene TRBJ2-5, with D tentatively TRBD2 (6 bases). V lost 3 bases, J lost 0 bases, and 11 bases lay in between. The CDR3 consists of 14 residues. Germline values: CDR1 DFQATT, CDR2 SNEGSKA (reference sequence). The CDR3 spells CSASVGGHQETQYF. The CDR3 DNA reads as TGCAGTGCTAGTGTGGGAGGACACCAAGAGACCCAGTACTTC.

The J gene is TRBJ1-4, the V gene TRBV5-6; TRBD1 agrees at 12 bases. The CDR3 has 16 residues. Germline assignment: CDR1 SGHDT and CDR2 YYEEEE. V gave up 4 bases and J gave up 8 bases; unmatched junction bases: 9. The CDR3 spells CASSTGTGGAGEKLFF. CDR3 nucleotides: TGTGCCAGCAGCACAGGGACAGGGGGCGCAGGGGAAAAACTGTTTTTT.

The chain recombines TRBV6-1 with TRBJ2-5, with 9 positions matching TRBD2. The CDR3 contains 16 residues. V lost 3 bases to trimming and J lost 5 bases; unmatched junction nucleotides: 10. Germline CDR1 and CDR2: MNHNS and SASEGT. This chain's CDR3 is CASSELRAGGHETQYF. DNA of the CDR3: TGTGCCAGCAGTGAGCTAAGAGCGGGAGGACATGAGACCCAGTACTTC.

The CDR3 DNA is TGTGCCAGCAGCTGGACTAGCGGGAGTAGTGAGCAGTTCTTC. Translated: CASSWTSGSSEQFF. The chain links TRBV5-8 to TRBJ2-1; 13 nucleotides line up with TRBD2. Germline values: CDR1 SGHTS, CDR2 YDEGEE. The CDR3 totals 14 residues. Trimming took 3 bases from V and 9 from J; bases not matched to a gene: 3.

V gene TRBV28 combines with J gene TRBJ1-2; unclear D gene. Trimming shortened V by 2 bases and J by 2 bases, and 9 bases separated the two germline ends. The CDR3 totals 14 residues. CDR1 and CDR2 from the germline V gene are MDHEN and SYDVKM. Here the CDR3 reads CASSLPQENYGYTF. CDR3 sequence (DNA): TGTGCCAGCAGTTTACCCCAGGAAAACTATGGCTACACCTTC.

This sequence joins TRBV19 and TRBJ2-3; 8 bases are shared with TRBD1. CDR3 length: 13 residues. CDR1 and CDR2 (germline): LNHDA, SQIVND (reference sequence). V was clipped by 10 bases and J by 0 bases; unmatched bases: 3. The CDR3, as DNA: TGTGCCACCCGGGACAGGAGCACAGATACGCAGTATTTT. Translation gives CATRDRSTDTQYF.

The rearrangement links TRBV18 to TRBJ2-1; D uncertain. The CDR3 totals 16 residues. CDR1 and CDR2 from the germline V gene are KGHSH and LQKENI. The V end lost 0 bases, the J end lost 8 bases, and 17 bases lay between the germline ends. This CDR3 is CASSPPVILLTDEQFF. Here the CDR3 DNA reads TGTGCCAGCTCACCACCGGTGATTCTGCTTACAGATGAGCAGTTCTTC.

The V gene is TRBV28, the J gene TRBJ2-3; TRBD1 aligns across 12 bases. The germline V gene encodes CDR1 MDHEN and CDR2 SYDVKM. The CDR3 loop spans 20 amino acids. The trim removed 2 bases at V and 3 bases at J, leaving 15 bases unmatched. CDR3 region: CASSLGGGTGGLLGTDTQYF. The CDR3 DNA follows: TGTGCCAGCAGTTTAGGGGGTGGGACAGGGGGCCTGTTAGGGACAGATACGCAGTATTTT.

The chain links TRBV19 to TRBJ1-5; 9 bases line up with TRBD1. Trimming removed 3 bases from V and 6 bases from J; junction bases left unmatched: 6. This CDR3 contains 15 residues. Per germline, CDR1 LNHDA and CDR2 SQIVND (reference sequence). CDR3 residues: CASSIAPTGGQPQHF. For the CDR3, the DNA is TGTGCCAGTAGTATCGCCCCGACAGGGGGTCAGCCCCAGCATTTT.

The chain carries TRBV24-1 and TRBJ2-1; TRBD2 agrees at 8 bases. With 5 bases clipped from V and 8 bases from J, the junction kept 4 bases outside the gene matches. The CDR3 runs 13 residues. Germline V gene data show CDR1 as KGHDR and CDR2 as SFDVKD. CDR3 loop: CATSVAGGDEQFF. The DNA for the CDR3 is TGTGCCACCAGTGTCGCCGGGGGGGATGAGCAGTTCTTC.

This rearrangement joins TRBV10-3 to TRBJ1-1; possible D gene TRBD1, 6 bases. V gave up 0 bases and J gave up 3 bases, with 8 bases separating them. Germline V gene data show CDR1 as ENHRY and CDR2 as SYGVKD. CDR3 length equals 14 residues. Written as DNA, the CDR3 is TGTGCCATCAGTGAGTCGACAGGTTACACTGAAGCTTTCTTT. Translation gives CAISESTGYTEAFF.

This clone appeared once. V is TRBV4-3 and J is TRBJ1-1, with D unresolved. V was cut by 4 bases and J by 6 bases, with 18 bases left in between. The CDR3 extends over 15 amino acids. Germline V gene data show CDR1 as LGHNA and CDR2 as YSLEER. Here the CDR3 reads CASSRSPRSRSEAFF. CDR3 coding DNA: TGCGCCAGCAGCCGATCGCCAAGGAGTAGATCTGAAGCTTTCTTT.

The CDR3 protein is CASSQSLTGSGNTIYF. The CDR3 coding sequence is TGTGCCAGCAGCCAGTCTCTTACCGGCTCTGGAAACACCATATATTTT. The chain has TRBV3-1 (or the pseudogene TRBV3-2) and TRBJ1-3; D gene ambiguous. The germline gives CDR1 LGHDT, CDR2 YNNKEL (reference sequence). Deletions cut 3 bases from V and 0 bases from J, with 12 bases between. The CDR3 is made up of 16 amino acids.

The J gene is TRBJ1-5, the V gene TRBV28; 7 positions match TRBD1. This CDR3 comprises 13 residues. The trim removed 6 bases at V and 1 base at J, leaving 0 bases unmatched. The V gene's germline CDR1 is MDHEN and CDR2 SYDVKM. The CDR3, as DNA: TGTGCCAGCAGGACAGGGAGCAATCAGCCCCAGCATTTT. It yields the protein CASRTGSNQPQHF.

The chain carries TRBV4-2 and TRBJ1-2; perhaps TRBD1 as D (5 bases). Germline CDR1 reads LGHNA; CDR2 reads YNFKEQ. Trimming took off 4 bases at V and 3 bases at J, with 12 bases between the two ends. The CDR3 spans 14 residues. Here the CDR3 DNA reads TGTGCCAGCAGCCGAGAAGCCAGGGACTATGGCTACACCTTC. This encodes CASSREARDYGYTF.